A single sample gave rise to the 32 T cell receptor beta chains below, sequenced in a study of shared clonotypes between healthy human individuals. Naive CD8 populations comprised CD45RO-negative cells positively selected for CCR7, excluding terminally differentiated effector memory CD45RA+ cells. Sequenced by immunoSEQ multiplex PCR; TCRdb stores in-frame clones only, minus some. The repertoire has fewer than 800,000 clones, 92% of them found once; the top ten carry approximately 24%. Source material: naive CD8+ T cells sorted from blood. The receptors shown here come from a man between 25 and 39 years old in good health.

This clone appeared a single time. The chain uses TRBV27 and TRBJ2-7; TRBD2 might be the D (6 bases). Per germline, CDR1 MNHEY and CDR2 SMNVEV (reference sequence). Trimming took off 2 bases at V and 6 bases at J, with 14 bases between the two ends. This CDR3 has 14 residues. The CDR3 DNA reads as TGTGCCAGCAGTTTAAAAAGGGTGGGGGGCGAGCAGTACTTC. Residues: CASSLKRVGGEQYF.

The chain employs TRBV7-9 and TRBJ1-1; D call uncertain. Per the germline V gene, CDR1 is SEHNR and CDR2 is FQNEAQ (reference sequence). The CDR3 loop spans 14 amino acids. Trimming removed 6 bases at V and 1 base at J, with 12 bases between. The CDR3 region has the DNA TGTGCCAGCAGGCCTCATGAAGCGAACACTGAAGCTTTCTTT. Translated, it gives CASRPHEANTEAFF.

The gene calls are TRBV7-9 and TRBJ1-5; D is perhaps TRBD1 (5 bases). V was clipped by 1 base and J by 0 bases, with 13 bases between them. CDR3 length equals 17 residues. Per the germline V gene, CDR1 is SEHNR and CDR2 is FQNEAQ (reference sequence). Written as DNA, the CDR3 is TGTGCCAGCAGCTTAGTCCCACCGACAGTTAGCAATCAGCCCCAGCATTTT. Protein: CASSLVPPTVSNQPQHF.

The chain combines TRBV29-1 with TRBJ2-1; TRBD2 agrees at 14 bases. The trim removed 3 bases at V and 2 bases at J, leaving 3 bases unmatched. Per germline, CDR1 SQVTM and CDR2 ANQGSEA. The CDR3 consists of 16 residues. The CDR3 DNA is TGCAGCGTTGAGGGGACTAGCGGGAGTACCTACAATGAGCAGTTCTTC. This encodes CSVEGTSGSTYNEQFF.

V gene TRBV7-9 combines with J gene TRBJ2-1; D remains unclear. This CDR3 comprises 14 residues. Germline V gives CDR1 SEHNR, CDR2 FQNEAQ (reference sequence). V was shortened by 0 bases and J by 9 bases, with 12 bases between the two germline ends. The chain's CDR3 is CASSLARSESEQFF. Here the CDR3 DNA reads TGTGCCAGCAGCTTAGCGAGATCCGAGAGTGAGCAGTTCTTC.

The genes are TRBV4-1 and TRBJ2-7; TRBD1 matches at 7 bases. The germline V gene encodes CDR1 MGHRA and CDR2 YSYEKL. V shed 3 bases, J shed 2 bases, and the junction held 1 base outside the gene matches. The CDR3 contains 13 residues. The CDR3 DNA reads as TGCGCCAGCAGCCAGGGACAGACCTACGAGCAGTACTTC. It codes for CASSQGQTYEQYF.

V usage is TRBV10-2 and J usage is TRBJ2-1; D is unresolved. This CDR3 has 15 amino acids. CDR1 WSHSY and CDR2 SAAADI come from the germline V gene. Between the trimmed V and J ends, which lost 8 bases and 0 bases, there was a span of 14 bases. The CDR3 protein is CASQVPESSYNEQFF. In DNA, the CDR3 is TGCGCCAGCCAGGTTCCAGAGAGCTCCTACAATGAGCAGTTCTTC.

Points on this clone: No DNA is shown, since the ends of the CDR3 on it are uncertain; the CDR3 is the one TCRdb lists. The chain combines TRBV9 with TRBJ1-1; the table's D call, TRBD1, was not checked against the DNA. Per germline, CDR1 SGDLS and CDR2 YYNGEE. Termini included, the CDR3 measures 18 amino acids. The CDR3 is CASSSSPGQRFLNTEAFF.

J is TRBJ1-1 and V is TRBV19; 7 nucleotides line up with TRBD1. The CDR3 extends over 14 amino acids. Germline CDR1 and CDR2: LNHDA and SQIVND (reference sequence). J gave up 7 bases and V 5 bases, and 10 bases lay outside the gene matches. CDR3 sequence: CASSPRGEVFEAFF. The CDR3 region has the DNA TGTGCCAGTAGTCCCAGGGGGGAGGTATTTGAAGCTTTCTTT.

In this sample, this clone turned up a few times. Other nucleotide sequences from this sample produce the same CDR3. V usage is TRBV30 and J usage is TRBJ2-7, with TRBD2 matching 7 bases. CDR1 is GTSNPN, CDR2 SVGIG, per germline (reference sequence). J lost 2 bases, V lost 4 bases, and 2 bases had no gene match. The CDR3 spans 12 residues. The CDR3 spells CAWTSGTYEQYF. In DNA form, the CDR3 reads TGTGCCTGGACTAGCGGTACCTACGAGCAGTACTTC. Variable domain in full (rest from reference TRBV30 and TRBJ2-7): SQTIHQWPATLVQPVGSPLSLECTVEGTSNPNLYWYRQAAGRGLQLLFYSVGIGQISSEVPQNLSASRPQDRQFILSSKKLLLSDSGFYLCAWTSGTYEQYFGPGTRLTVT.

The J gene is TRBJ2-2, the V gene TRBV7-2; TRBD2 agrees at 11 bases. V trimming: 1 base; J trimming: 1 base; junction bases outside the gene matches: 5. The CDR3 is made up of 18 amino acids. Germline lookup yields CDR1 SGHTA and CDR2 FQGNSA. This CDR3 is CASSLETSGTKNTGELFF. As DNA, the CDR3 is TGTGCCAGCAGCTTAGAGACTAGCGGGACGAAGAACACCGGGGAGCTGTTTTTT.

The chain uses TRBV6-1 and TRBJ2-7; 11 bases line up with TRBD1. V shed 1 base and J 1 base; nucleotides not matched to a gene: 12. Germline V lookup: CDR1 MNHNS, CDR2 SASEGT. This CDR3 is built from 19 residues. This CDR3 reads CASSEGIAGTGGISYEQYF. CDR3 nucleotides: TGTGCCAGCAGTGAAGGTATAGCCGGGACAGGGGGGATTTCCTACGAGCAGTACTTC.

This sequence joins TRBV19 and TRBJ2-7; D might be TRBD2 (6 bases). Per germline, CDR1 LNHDA and CDR2 SQIVND (reference sequence). Trimming pared 2 bases from V and 0 bases from J, leaving 11 bases between. CDR3 length: 15 residues. The CDR3 DNA follows: TGTGCCAGTAGTATAAGGTCCGGGAGCTCCTACGAGCAGTACTTC. Protein product: CASSIRSGSSYEQYF.

The J gene is TRBJ2-7, the V gene TRBV28; 9 bases fit TRBD1. CDR1 and CDR2 (germline): MDHEN, SYDVKM. The CDR3 extends over 15 amino acids. With V trimmed by 3 bases and J by 5 bases, 8 bases remained unmatched. CDR3 amino acids: CASSFVGTGSNEQYF. CDR3 coding DNA: TGTGCCAGCAGTTTTGTCGGGACAGGGAGCAACGAGCAGTACTTC.

A word on this clone: At the DNA level, this CDR3 is encoded by other sequences in the same sample as well. The V and J genes are TRBV7-6 and TRBJ2-1, with D tentatively TRBD2 (5 bases). V gave up 5 bases and J gave up 6 bases, with 8 bases separating them. Germline assignment: CDR1 SGHVS and CDR2 FNYEAQ. CDR3 length: 12 amino acids. CDR3 region: CASSPSGNEQFF. The CDR3 nucleotides read TGTGCCAGCAGCCCAAGCGGCAATGAGCAGTTCTTC.

The chain employs TRBV2 and TRBJ2-7; no reliable D call. V lost 8 bases to trimming and J lost 4 bases, with 9 bases between them. CDR3 length equals 11 residues. Germline V CDR1 and CDR2: SNHLY, FYNNEI. DNA of the CDR3: TGTGCCAGCGGGGAAGATTACGAGCAGTACTTC. This gives the protein CASGEDYEQYF.

This chain links TRBV28 with TRBJ2-7; no reliable D call. V was clipped by 2 bases and J by 1 base, with 12 bases between them. The CDR3 length is 15 residues. Germline-derived CDR1 and CDR2 are MDHEN and SYDVKM. The CDR3 sequence is CASSLVAVSSYEQYF. The CDR3 DNA reads TGTGCCAGCAGTTTAGTGGCGGTCTCGTCCTACGAGCAGTACTTC.

As DNA, the CDR3 is TGTGCCAGCAGTTTATACCAAAGGGGACTAGCGGAGGCGGTTGGGTACGAGCAGTACTTC. This translates into CASSLYQRGLAEAVGYEQYF. The chain links TRBV27 to TRBJ2-7; 11 bases fit TRBD2. The CDR3 length is 20 residues. Germline assignment: CDR1 MNHEY and CDR2 SMNVEV (reference sequence). V lost 1 base and J lost 4; bases outside the gene matches: 18.

The chain couples TRBV7-2 to TRBJ2-7; D ambiguous. V lost 6 bases and J 6 bases, leaving 24 bases between the germline ends. Germline CDR1 reads SGHTA; CDR2 reads FQGNSA. CDR3 length: 16 amino acids. In DNA, the CDR3 is TGTGCCAGCAGTGGCAAGGGATTCCTCCAGTTCTTCGAGCAGTACTTC. Translation: CASSGKGFLQFFEQYF.

This clone was counted between two and nine times. This chain joins TRBV4-2 and TRBJ2-3; D gene ambiguous. CDR1 is LGHNA and CDR2 is YNFKEQ in the germline V gene. V lost 3 bases and J 7 bases, leaving 11 bases between the germline ends. CDR3 length equals 13 residues. CDR3 in amino acids: CASSQGKTHTQYF. CDR3 DNA: TGTGCCAGCAGCCAGGGAAAAACCCATACGCAGTATTTT.

The chain joins TRBV5-1 to TRBJ2-7, with TRBD1 identical over 9 bases. Unmatched junction bases numbered 8, after V lost 4 bases and J lost 3 bases. CDR3 length equals 15 residues. Germline V gene sequence: CDR1 SGHRS, CDR2 YFSETQ. The CDR3 protein is CASSPGTGRYYEQYF. CDR3 DNA: TGCGCCAGCAGCCCCGGGACAGGGAGGTACTACGAGCAGTACTTC.

A few counts support this clone. The genes are TRBV9 and TRBJ2-7, with D perhaps matching TRBD2 (6 bases). The germline V gene encodes CDR1 SGDLS and CDR2 YYNGEE. The CDR3 spans 15 residues. Trimming pared 0 bases from V and 7 bases from J, leaving 17 bases between. CDR3 nucleotide sequence: TGTGCCAGCAGCGTAGGTGCGGGGAAAACGGAAGAGCAGTACTTC. Protein: CASSVGAGKTEEQYF.

This chain uses TRBV7-9 with TRBJ2-1; weak D call: TRBD2 (6 bases). The CDR3 consists of 15 residues. Germline V gene sequence: CDR1 SEHNR, CDR2 FQNEAQ (reference sequence). Trimming pared 6 bases from V and 5 bases from J, leaving 17 bases between. CDR3 sequence reads: CASRLLASNDNEQFF. CDR3 coding DNA: TGTGCCAGCAGGCTCCTAGCGAGCAACGACAATGAGCAGTTCTTC.

V is TRBV30 and J is TRBJ2-2; D is uncertain. The germline CDR1 and CDR2 sequences are GTSNPN and SVGIG (reference sequence). The CDR3 runs 14 residues. V lost 1 base and J 2 bases, leaving 8 bases between the germline ends. This chain's CDR3 is CAWSEGVNTGELFF. The CDR3 DNA reads TGTGCCTGGAGTGAAGGAGTTAACACCGGGGAGCTGTTTTTT.

The chain employs TRBV9 and TRBJ2-1, with D unclear. The CDR3 extends over 15 amino acids. Germline V gene sequence: CDR1 SGDLS, CDR2 YYNGEE. V shed 1 base and J shed 6 bases, with 14 bases lying between them. CDR3 amino acids: CASSVRASETNEQFF. The DNA for the CDR3 is TGTGCCAGCAGCGTACGCGCCTCTGAGACCAATGAGCAGTTCTTC.

This clone was recorded only once. The chain has TRBV7-8 and TRBJ1-5; D gene unclear. The CDR3 runs 12 residues. The germline V gene has CDR1 SGHVS and CDR2 FQNEAQ. Trimming left V 3 bases short and J 6 bases short, with 6 bases between. CDR3 nucleotides: TGTGCCAGCAGCTTGTTCTTTCAGCCCCAGCATTTT. Translation: CASSLFFQPQHF.

This rearrangement joins TRBV7-6 to TRBJ2-3; 11 nucleotides line up with TRBD2. There are 17 residues in the CDR3. The germline V gene has CDR1 SGHVS and CDR2 FNYEAQ. Trimming removed 5 bases from V and 0 bases from J; junction bases left unmatched: 7. CDR3 amino acids: CASSGILAGVSTDTQYF. CDR3 bases: TGTGCCAGCAGCGGCATACTAGCGGGAGTTAGCACAGATACGCAGTATTTT.

This chain connects TRBV6-5 to TRBJ2-2; D gene unclear. V lost 2 bases and J lost 6, with 10 bases in between. From germline, CDR1 is MNHEY and CDR2 SVGAGI. CDR3 size: 14 residues. The DNA for the CDR3 is TGTGCCAGCAGTTACATGGGGTTAGCCGGGGAGCTGTTTTTT. Its translation: CASSYMGLAGELFF.

This clone was picked up one time. The chain couples TRBV6-5 to TRBJ1-1; possible D gene TRBD1, 5 bases. The CDR3 covers 13 residues. Per germline, CDR1 MNHEY and CDR2 SVGAGI. V was cut by 6 bases and J by 5 bases, with 13 bases left in between. The DNA for the CDR3 is TGTGCCAGCAGGTTCGGGACGGCGACTGAAGCTTTCTTT. It is translated as CASRFGTATEAFF.

The V and J genes are TRBV4-1 and TRBJ2-3; D uncertain. The CDR3 covers 15 residues. The germline CDR1 and CDR2 sequences are MGHRA and YSYEKL. The V gene lost 0 bases and the J gene lost 0 bases, with 7 bases spanning the gap. CDR3 DNA sequence: TGCGCCAGCAGCCAAGAGCCGTCTAGCACAGATACGCAGTATTTT. This translates into CASSQEPSSTDTQYF.

The chain joins TRBV28 to TRBJ2-7; tentative D call: TRBD2 (6 bases). The V gene lost 5 bases and the J gene lost 0 bases, with 17 bases spanning the gap. Germline lookup yields CDR1 MDHEN and CDR2 SYDVKM. This CDR3 has 16 amino acids. The CDR3 loop is CASSATRTMSSYEQYF. Here the CDR3 DNA reads TGTGCCAGCAGTGCGACTAGAACGATGTCCTCCTACGAGCAGTACTTC.

The V call is TRBV13, the J call TRBJ2-1; a weak D match, TRBD1 (5 bases). Germline V gene sequence: CDR1 PRHDT, CDR2 FYEKMQ (reference sequence). The CDR3 consists of 11 residues. Trimming cost V 4 bases and J 14 bases, with 12 bases left between them. Here the CDR3 reads CASSYRGSEFF. In DNA, the CDR3 is TGTGCCAGCAGCTATAGGGGTTCCGAGTTCTTC. Together with reference TRBV13 and TRBJ2-1, the CDR3 gives the full variable domain: AAGVIQSPRHLIKEKRETATLKCYPIPRHDTVYWYQQGPGQDPQFLISFYEKMQSDKGSIPDRFSAQQFSDYHSELNMSSLELGDSALYFCASSYRGSEFFGPGTRLTVL.